The clone carrying this T cell receptor (beta chain) occurred many times. One end of the junction does not line up with germline, which may come from a read error. This entry is derived from a study of human T cells and chemical hapten exposure. TCRdb redid the calling of the RACE reads with MiXCR, one entry per CDR3 protein. This table has around 95,000 distinct CDR3 sequences, 10% to 11% appearing once. The sample's time point: pre-sensitization, week 0. Documented treatment: therapeutic diphenylcyclopropenone sensitization with weekly scalp DPC. Each patch test followed a blood draw. CDR1 and CDR2 from the germline V gene are PRHDT and FYEKMQ (reference sequence). This CDR3 is 14 amino acids long.

Here the sequenced sample was whole blood, taken in connection with sensitization to the hapten diphenylcyclopropenone (DPC). The chain uses TRBV13 and TRBJ2-3; D unresolved. The TCR originated in a woman aged 55-70 years with alopecia areata. Some clones in this sample may be carry-over from other donors' samples. The CDR3 loop reads CASSPLANTDTQCF. In nucleotides, the CDR3 is TGTGCCAGCAGCCCCCTTGCAAACACAGATACGCAGTGTTTT.